Listed here are 2 T cell receptor beta chains from one sample, sequenced in a study of blood T cell repertoires in COVID-19. Sequencing was performed with immunoSEQ multiplex PCR; in TCRdb, only in-frame clones are kept and a portion is missing. The sample holds more than 85,000 clones, 80% to 85% seen once. Sequenced material: peripheral blood. All receptors derive from a woman over 75 with acute or convalescent COVID-19.

For the CDR3, the DNA is TGTGCCAGCTCACCTGGGCTAGCGGCATACAATGAGCAGTTCTTC. Residues: CASSPGLAAYNEQFF. The J gene is TRBJ2-1, the V gene TRBV18, with 7 positions matching TRBD2. Trimming cost V 3 bases and J 4 bases; bases outside gene matches: 6. Germline V lookup: CDR1 KGHSH, CDR2 LQKENI. The CDR3 extends over 15 amino acids.

This chain joins TRBV29-1 and TRBJ1-2; D uncertain. V was trimmed by 4 bases and J by 6 bases, leaving 6 bases between them. CDR1 SQVTM and CDR2 ANQGSEA come from the germline V gene. The CDR3 has 10 amino acids. Here the CDR3 reads CSVAHDGYTF. The CDR3 nucleotides are TGCAGCGTTGCCCATGATGGCTACACCTTC.